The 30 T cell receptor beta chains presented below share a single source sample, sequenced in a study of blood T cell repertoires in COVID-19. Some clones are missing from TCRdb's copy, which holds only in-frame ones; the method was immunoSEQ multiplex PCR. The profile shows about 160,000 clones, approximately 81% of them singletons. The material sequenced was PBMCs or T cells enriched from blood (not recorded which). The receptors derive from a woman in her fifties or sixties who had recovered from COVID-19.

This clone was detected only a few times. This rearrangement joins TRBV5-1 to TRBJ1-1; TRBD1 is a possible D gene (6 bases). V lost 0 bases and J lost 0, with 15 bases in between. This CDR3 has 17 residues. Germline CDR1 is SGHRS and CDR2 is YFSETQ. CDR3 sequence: CASSLAGSTGMNTEAFF. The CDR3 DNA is TGCGCCAGCAGCTTGGCGGGCAGCACAGGGATGAACACTGAAGCTTTCTTT.

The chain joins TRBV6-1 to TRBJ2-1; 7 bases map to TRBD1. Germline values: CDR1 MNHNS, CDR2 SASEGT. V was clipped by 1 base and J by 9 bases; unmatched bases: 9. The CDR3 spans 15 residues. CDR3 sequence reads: CASSEGGTGAGEQFF. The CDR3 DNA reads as TGTGCCAGCAGTGAAGGGGGAACAGGGGCTGGTGAGCAGTTCTTC.

CDR3 protein: CATKGGSGEFF. The CDR3, as DNA: TGTGCCACCAAGGGCGGGTCGGGGGAGTTCTTC. The V call is TRBV24-1, the J call TRBJ2-1; weak D call: TRBD2 (6 bases). Germline V gives CDR1 KGHDR, CDR2 SFDVKD. Trimming shortened V by 8 bases and J by 14 bases, and 15 bases separated the two germline ends. The CDR3 has 11 residues.

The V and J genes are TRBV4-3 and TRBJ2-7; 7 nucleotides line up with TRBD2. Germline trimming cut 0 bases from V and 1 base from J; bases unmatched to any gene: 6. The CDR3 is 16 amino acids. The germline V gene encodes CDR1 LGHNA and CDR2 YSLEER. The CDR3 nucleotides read TGCGCCAGCAGCCAAGAGTTTCAGGGAGGGTCCTACGAGCAGTACTTC. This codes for CASSQEFQGGSYEQYF.

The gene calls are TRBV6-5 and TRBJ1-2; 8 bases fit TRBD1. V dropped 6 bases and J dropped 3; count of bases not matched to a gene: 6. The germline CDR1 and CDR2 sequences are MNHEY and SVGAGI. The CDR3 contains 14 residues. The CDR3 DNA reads TGTGCCAGCAGAATAACGACAGGGGACTATGGCTACACCTTC. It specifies CASRITTGDYGYTF.

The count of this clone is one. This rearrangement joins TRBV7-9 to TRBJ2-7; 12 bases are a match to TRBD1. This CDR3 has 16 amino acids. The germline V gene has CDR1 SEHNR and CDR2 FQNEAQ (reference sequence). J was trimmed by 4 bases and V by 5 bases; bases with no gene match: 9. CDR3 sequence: CASSPGPGQGAYEQYF. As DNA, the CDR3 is TGTGCCAGCAGCCCAGGACCGGGACAGGGGGCTTACGAGCAGTACTTC.

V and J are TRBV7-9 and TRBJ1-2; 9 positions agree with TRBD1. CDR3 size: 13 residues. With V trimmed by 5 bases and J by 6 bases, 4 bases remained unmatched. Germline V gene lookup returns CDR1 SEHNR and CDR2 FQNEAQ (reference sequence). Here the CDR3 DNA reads TGTGCCAGCAGCCGACAGGGGGGCGATGGCTACACCTTC. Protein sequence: CASSRQGGDGYTF.

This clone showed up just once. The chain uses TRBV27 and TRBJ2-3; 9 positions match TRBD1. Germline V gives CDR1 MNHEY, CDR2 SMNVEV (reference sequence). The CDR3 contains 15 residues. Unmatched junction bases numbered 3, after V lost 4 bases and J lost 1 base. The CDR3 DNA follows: TGTGCCAGCAGTTGGGGACAGGGTCGCACAGATACGCAGTATTTT. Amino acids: CASSWGQGRTDTQYF.

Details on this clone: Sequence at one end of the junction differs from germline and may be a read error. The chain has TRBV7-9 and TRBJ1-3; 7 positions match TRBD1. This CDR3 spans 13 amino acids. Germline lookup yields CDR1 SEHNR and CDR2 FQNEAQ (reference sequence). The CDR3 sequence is CASRDSSGNAIYF. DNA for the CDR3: TGTGCCAGCCGGGACAGCTCTGGAAACGCCATATATTTT.

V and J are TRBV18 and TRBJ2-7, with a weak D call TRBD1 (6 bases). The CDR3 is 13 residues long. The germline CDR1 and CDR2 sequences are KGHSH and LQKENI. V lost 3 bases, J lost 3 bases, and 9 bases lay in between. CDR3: CASSPARGYEQYF. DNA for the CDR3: TGTGCCAGCTCACCTGCCAGGGGCTACGAGCAGTACTTC.

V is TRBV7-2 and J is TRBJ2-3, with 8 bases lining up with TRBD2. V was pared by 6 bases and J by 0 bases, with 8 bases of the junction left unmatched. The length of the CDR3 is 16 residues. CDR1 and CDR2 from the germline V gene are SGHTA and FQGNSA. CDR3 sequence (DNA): TGTGCCAGCAGGTGGGGTGCGGGGGGTAGCACAGATACGCAGTATTTT. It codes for CASRWGAGGSTDTQYF.

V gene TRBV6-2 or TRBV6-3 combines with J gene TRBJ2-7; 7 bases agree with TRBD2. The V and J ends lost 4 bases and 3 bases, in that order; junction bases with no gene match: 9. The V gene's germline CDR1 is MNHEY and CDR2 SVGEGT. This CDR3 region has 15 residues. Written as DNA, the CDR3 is TGTGCCAGCAGTTCAGGACTCGCGGGGGACTACGAGCAGTACTTC. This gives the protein CASSSGLAGDYEQYF.

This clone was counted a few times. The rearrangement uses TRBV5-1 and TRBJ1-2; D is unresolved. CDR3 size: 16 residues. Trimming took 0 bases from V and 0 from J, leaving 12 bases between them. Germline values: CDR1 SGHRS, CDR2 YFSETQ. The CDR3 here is CASSLEAGSANYGYTF. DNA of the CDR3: TGCGCCAGCAGCTTGGAGGCGGGATCGGCTAACTATGGCTACACCTTC.

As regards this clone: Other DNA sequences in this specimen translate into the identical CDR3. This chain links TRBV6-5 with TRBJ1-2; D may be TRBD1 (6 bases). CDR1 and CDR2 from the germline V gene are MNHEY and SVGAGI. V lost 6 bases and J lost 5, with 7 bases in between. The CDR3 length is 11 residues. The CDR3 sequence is CASRQGYGYTF. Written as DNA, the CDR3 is TGTGCCAGCAGACAGGGTTATGGCTACACCTTC.

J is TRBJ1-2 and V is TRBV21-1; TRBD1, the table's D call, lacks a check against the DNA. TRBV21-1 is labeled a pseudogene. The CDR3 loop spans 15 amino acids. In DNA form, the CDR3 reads TGTGCCAGCAGCAAGGTACCGCGCAGGGCCCGGGTCGACACCTTC. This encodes CASSKVPRRARVDTF.

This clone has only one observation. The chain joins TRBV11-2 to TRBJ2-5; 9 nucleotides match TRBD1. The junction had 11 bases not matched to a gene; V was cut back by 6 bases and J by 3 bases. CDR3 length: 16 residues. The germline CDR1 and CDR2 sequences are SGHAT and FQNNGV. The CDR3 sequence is CASSYGQGPREETQYF. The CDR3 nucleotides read TGTGCCAGCAGTTACGGACAGGGGCCGAGGGAAGAGACCCAGTACTTC.

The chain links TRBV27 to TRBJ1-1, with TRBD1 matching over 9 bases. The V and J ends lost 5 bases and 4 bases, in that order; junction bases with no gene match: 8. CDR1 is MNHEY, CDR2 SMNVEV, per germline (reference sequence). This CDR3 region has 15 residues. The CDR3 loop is CASSPGDRDITEAFF. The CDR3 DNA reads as TGTGCCAGCAGTCCCGGGGACAGGGATATCACTGAAGCTTTCTTT.

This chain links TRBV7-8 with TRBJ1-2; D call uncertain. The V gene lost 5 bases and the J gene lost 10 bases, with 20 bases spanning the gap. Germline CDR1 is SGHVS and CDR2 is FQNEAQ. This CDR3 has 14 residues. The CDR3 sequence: CASSQILDKSVYTF. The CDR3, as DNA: TGTGCCAGCAGCCAGATACTAGACAAATCGGTCTACACCTTC.

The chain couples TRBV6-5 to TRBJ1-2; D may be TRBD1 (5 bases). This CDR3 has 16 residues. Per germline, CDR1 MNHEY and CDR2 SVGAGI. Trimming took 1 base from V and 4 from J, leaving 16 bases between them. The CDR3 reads CASSYWDVNGGYGYTF. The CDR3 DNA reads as TGTGCCAGCAGTTACTGGGACGTCAACGGGGGCTATGGCTACACCTTC.

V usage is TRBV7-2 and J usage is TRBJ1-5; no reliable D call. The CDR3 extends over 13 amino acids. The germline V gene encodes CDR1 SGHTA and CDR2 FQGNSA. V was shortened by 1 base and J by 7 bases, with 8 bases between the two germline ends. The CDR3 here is CASSLDERQPQHF. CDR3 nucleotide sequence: TGTGCCAGCAGCTTAGACGAGCGGCAGCCCCAGCATTTT.

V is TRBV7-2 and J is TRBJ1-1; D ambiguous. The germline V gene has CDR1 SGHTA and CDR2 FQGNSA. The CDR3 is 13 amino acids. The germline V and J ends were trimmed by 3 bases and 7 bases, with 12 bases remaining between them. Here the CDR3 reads CASSFTVADEAFF. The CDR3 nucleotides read TGTGCCAGCAGCTTTACCGTGGCAGATGAAGCTTTCTTT.

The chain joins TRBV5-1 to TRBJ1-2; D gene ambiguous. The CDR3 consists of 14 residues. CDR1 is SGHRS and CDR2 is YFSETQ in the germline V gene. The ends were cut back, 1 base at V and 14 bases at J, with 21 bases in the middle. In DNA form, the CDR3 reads TGCGCCAGCAGCTTGATTGAGTCGTCCGACAAGTGGACCTTC. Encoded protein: CASSLIESSDKWTF.

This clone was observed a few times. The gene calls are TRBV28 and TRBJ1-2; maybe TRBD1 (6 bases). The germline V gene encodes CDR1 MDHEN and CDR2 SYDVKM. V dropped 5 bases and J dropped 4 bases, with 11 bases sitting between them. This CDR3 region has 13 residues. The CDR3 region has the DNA TGTGCCAGCAGTCCGGGACAAGTCTATGGCTACACCTTC. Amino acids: CASSPGQVYGYTF.

CDR3 DNA sequence: TGTGCCAGCTCACCATTTGACAGGACATCAGATACGCAGTATTTT. Amino acids: CASSPFDRTSDTQYF. This chain joins TRBV18 and TRBJ2-3; possible D gene TRBD1, 6 bases. Germline V gives CDR1 KGHSH, CDR2 LQKENI. V gave up 2 bases and J gave up 4 bases, with 13 bases separating them. The CDR3 has 15 residues.

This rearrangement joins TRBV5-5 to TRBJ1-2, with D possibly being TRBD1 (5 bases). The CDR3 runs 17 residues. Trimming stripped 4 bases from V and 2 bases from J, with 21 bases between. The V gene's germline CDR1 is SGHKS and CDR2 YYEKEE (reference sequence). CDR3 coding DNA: TGTGCCAGCAGCCCAGCCCGCGGGGGGGTTGACAACTATGGCTACACCTTC. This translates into CASSPARGGVDNYGYTF.

The DNA for the CDR3 is TGTGCCAGCAGTGAGGGACAGACATGGGGATCACCCCTCCACTTT. It specifies CASSEGQTWGSPLHF. The chain carries TRBV4-2 and TRBJ1-6, with 7 bases identical to TRBD1. After removal of 6 bases from V and 10 bases from J, the junction contained 12 bases not matched to a gene. The V gene's germline CDR1 is LGHNA and CDR2 YNFKEQ. The CDR3 contains 15 residues.

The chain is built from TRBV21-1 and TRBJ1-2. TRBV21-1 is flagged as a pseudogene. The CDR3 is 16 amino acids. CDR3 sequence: CASSKSRAYPREGYTF. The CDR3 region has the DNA TGTGCCAGCAGCAAATCGAGGGCCTATCCTCGGGAGGGCTACACCTTC.

CDR3 nucleotides: TGTGCCAGTAGGTACCGAGGGCCCATGAACACTGAAGCTTTCTTT. Residues: CASRYRGPMNTEAFF. The chain couples TRBV19 to TRBJ1-1; D is ambiguous. V was shortened by 6 bases and J by 0 bases, with 14 bases between the two germline ends. Germline V lookup: CDR1 LNHDA, CDR2 SQIVND (reference sequence). The CDR3 length is 15 residues.

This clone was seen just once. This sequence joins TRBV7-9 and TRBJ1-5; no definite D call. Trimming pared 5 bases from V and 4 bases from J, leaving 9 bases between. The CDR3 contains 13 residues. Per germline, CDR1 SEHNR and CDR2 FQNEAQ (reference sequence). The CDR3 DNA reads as TGTGCCAGCAGCCGAGCGGGGAATCAGCCCCAGCATTTT. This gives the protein CASSRAGNQPQHF.

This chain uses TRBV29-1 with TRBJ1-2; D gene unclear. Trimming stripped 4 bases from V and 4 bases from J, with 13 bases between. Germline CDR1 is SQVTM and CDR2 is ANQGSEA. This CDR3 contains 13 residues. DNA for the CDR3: TGCAGCGTTGTCCTGTCCACCGGCTATGGCTACACCTTC. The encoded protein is CSVVLSTGYGYTF.